The present entry profiles one T cell receptor beta chain with its context. The antigen is unknown. The CDR3 has 13 residues. Per germline, CDR1 SGDLS and CDR2 YYNGEE. V trimming: 4 bases; J trimming: 11 bases; junction bases outside the gene matches: 8. The data were taken from a study of cytomegalovirus exposure and HLA in healthy donors. Study-wide points: The HLA-A and HLA-B alleles of most subjects were reportedly predicted accurately from TCR beta sequences. Exclusion applied to some V segments, including TRBV6-2 and TRBV6-3, as they were indistinguishable. Beyond CMV serostatus, there was no information to go on about immune exposure.

The PCR ran on 60 Vbeta and 13 Jbeta primers. Profiling relied on immunoSEQ multiplex PCR, and the TCRdb table lists in-frame clones only, not all of them. There are 120,000 or so clones in the sample; 80% occur only once, and 2.5% to 3.5% lies in the top ten. This TCR derives from a male donor in good health and CMV-seronegative. Sequencing was carried out using PBMCs. This rearrangement joins TRBV9 to TRBJ1-1, with 10 bases matching TRBD1. The CDR3: CASSPRTGGWAFF. In DNA form, the CDR3 reads TGTGCCAGCAGCCCCCGGACAGGGGGTTGGGCTTTCTTT.